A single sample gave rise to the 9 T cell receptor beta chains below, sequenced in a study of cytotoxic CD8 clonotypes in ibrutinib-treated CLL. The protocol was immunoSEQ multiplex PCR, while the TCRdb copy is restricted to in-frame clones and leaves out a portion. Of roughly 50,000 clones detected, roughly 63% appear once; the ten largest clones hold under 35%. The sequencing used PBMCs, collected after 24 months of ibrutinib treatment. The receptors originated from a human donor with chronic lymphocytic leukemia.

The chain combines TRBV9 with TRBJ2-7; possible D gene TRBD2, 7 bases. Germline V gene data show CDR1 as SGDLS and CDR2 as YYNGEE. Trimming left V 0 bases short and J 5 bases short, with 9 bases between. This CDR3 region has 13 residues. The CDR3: CASSVGGGHEQYF. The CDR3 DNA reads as TGTGCCAGCAGCGTAGGCGGGGGCCACGAGCAGTACTTC.

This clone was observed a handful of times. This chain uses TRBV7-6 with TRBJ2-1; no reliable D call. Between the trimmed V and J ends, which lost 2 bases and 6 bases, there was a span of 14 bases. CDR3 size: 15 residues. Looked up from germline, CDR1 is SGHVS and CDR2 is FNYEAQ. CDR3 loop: CASSLIGSGSNEQFF. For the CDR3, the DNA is TGTGCCAGCAGCTTAATAGGTTCGGGTAGCAATGAGCAGTTCTTC.

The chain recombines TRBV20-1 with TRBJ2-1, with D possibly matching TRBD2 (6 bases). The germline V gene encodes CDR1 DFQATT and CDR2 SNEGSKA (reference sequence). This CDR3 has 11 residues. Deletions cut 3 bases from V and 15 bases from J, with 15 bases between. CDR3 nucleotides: TGCAGTGCTAGCACTAGCTCGGAGTCGTTCTTC. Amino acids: CSASTSSESFF.

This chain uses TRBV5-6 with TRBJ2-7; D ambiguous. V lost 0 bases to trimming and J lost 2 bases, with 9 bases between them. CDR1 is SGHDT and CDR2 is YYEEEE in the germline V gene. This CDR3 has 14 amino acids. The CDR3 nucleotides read TGTGCCAGCAGCTTGGCTGGGCCAGCCTACGAGCAGTACTTC. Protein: CASSLAGPAYEQYF.

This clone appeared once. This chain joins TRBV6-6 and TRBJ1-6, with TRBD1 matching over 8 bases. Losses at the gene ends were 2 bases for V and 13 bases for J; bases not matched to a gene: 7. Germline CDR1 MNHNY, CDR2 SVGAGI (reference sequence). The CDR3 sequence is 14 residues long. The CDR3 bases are TGTGCCAGCAGTTACACGGGACAGGCTCCCCCCCTCCACTTT. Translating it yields CASSYTGQAPPLHF.

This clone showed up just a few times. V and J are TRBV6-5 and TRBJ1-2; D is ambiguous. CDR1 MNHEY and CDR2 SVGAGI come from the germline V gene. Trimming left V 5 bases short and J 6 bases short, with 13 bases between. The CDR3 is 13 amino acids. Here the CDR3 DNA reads TGTGCCAGCAGTCGCAGCGGGGTAGATGGCTACACCTTC. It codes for CASSRSGVDGYTF.

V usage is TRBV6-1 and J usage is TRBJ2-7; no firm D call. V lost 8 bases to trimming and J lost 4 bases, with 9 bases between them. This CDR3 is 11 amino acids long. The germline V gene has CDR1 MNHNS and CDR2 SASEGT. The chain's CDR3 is CASLESYEQYF. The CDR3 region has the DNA TGTGCCAGCTTAGAGAGTTACGAGCAGTACTTC.

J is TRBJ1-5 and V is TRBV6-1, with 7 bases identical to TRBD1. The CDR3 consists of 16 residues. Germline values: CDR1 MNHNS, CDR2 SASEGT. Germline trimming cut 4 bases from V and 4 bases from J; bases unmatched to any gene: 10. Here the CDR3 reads CASSALQGEVNQPQHF. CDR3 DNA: TGTGCCAGCAGTGCCTTGCAGGGGGAGGTAAATCAGCCCCAGCATTTT.

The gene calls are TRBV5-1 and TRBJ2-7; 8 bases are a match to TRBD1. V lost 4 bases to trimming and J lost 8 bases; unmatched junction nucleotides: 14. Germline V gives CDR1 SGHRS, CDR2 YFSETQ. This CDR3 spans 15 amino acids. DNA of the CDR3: TGCGCCAGCAGCCCTGGACAGGGACGCAACATACAGCAGTACTTC. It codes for CASSPGQGRNIQQYF. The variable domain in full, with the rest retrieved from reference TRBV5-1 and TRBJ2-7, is KAGVTQTPRYLIKTRGQQVTLSCSPISGHRSVSWYQQTPGQGLQFLFEYFSETQRNKGNFPGRFSGRQFSNSRSEMNVSTLELGDSALYLCASSPGQGRNIQQYFGPGTRLTVT.